This T cell receptor (beta chain) derives from a study of blood T cell repertoires in COVID-19. In the study overall: Whether acute or convalescent, the COVID-19 samples came from the United States, Italy and Spain.

Per the study methods: Amplifying reference gene primers gave estimates of nucleated cell counts. Profiled with immunoSEQ multiplex PCR; TCRdb holds only in-frame clones, not every one. V and J calls plus clone size are reproduced from that table; the DNA served to infer D and trimming. Of 200,000 to 250,000 clones listed, under 90% are singletons. This TCR was recovered from a man aged 50 to 59 with acute or convalescent COVID-19. Sample: peripheral blood.

CDR3 sequence: CASSVGVRGAFPYEQFF. In DNA form, the CDR3 reads TGTGCCAGCAGCGTAGGCGTCAGGGGTGCCTTTCCTTATGAGCAGTTCTTC. J is TRBJ2-1 and V is TRBV9, with D maybe TRBD1 (6 bases). The CDR3 contains 17 residues. The ends were cut back, 0 bases at V and 8 bases at J, with 21 bases in the middle. In germline, CDR1 is SGDLS, CDR2 YYNGEE. Looking up the rest from reference TRBV9 and TRBJ2-1 gives the full variable domain: DSGVTQTPKHLITATGQRVTLRCSPRSGDLSVYWYQQSLDQGLQFLIQYYNGEERAKGNILERFSAQQFPDLHSELNLSSLELGDSALYFCASSVGVRGAFPYEQFFGPGTRLTVL.